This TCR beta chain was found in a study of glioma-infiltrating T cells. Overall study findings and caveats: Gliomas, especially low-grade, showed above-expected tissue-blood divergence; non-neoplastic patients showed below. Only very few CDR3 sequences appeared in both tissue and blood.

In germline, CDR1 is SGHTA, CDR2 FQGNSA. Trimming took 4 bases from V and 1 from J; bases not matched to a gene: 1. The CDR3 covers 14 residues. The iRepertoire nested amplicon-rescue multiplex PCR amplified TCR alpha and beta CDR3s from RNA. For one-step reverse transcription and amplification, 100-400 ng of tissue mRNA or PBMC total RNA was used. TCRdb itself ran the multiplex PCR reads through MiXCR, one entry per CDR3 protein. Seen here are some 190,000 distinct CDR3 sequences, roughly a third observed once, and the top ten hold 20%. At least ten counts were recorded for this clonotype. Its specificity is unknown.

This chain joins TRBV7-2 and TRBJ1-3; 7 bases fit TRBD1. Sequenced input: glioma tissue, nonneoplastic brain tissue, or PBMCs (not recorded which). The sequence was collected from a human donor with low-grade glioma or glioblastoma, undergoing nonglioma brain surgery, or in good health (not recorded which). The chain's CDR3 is CASSSTGSGNTIYF. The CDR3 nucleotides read TGTGCCAGCAGCTCGACAGGGTCTGGAAACACCATATATTTT.